This T cell receptor (beta chain) was identified during a study of T cell responses to AZD1222 COVID-19 vaccine (dated by TCRdb to 2020 to 2022). Study-wide context: Because spike-specific TCR depth and breadth did not differ between the two schedules, AZD1222 recipients who got a second dose at roughly 4 weeks were pooled with those who got a second dose at roughly 12 weeks. A total of approximately 230 trial participants underwent TCR sequencing, of whom around 200 received two doses of AZD1222 and about 25 received two doses of the MenACWY control vaccine. Trial participants were enrolled by age into 18-55, 56-69 and 70-plus year subgroups, with approximately 150, 30 and 60 TCR-sequenced participants respectively.

The time point label of this sample denotes: baseline before first vaccination. Vaccinee samples came from UK trials COV001 and COV002, including a single-blind randomized controlled phase 2/3 trial of AZD1222 (ChAdOx1 nCoV-19) in healthy adults. For TCRbeta chain sequencing, PBMC samples were collected from trial participants at day 0 and at day 28 after the second dose. Points on this clone: What antigen it recognizes has not been identified. No clone much larger than this one lies a single base away; base qualities are absent.

The CDR3 numbers 16 residues from cysteine through phenylalanine. Only the CDR3 DNA is retained, 48 bases long and in frame from the first base. Based on the germline V gene, the CDR1 and CDR2 sequences are SGHRS and YFSETQ. Trimming takes 4 bases from V and 5 bases from J, and the germline ends sit 22 bases apart. Summary of the overall study and its limitations: Because no day 14 peak-response samples were available, repertoires were characterized only after the peak T cell response. The whole spike protein was spanned by vaccine-associated CD4 TCRs, and dominant responses were seen in regions 160-218 and 743-854. A significant rise in spike-specific TCR breadth and depth was observed after two AZD1222 doses relative to day 0 and relative to MenACWY recipients. Conclusions about previously exposed vaccinees are limited because only a handful of AZD1222 recipients were SARS-CoV-2 seropositive at baseline. Most participants were white British and females outnumbered males, and the authors suggested that clonal diversity may have been underestimated. The 56-69-year group was small, and its depth increase did not reach significance, likely because of low power. Epitopes outside the regions mutated in the B.1.351 and B.1.1.7 variants were reportedly recognized by nearly half of the unique spike-specific TCRs.

The CDR3 regions of human TCRbeta chains were subjected to immunosequencing. Per the authors' processing: TCRs in the repertoires were compared against a reference library of SARS-CoV-2-specific TCRs that had been generated with the MIRA antigen-specificity platform. Breadth meant the fraction of unique TCRs that were SARS-CoV-2-associated, whereas depth meant the fraction of total T cells that were SARS-CoV-2-associated. Using the MIRA data, each spike-specific TCR was assigned both to the spike region to which the TCR was reactive and to a CD4 or CD8 class. Log10-transformed breadth and depth values were compared by one-way ANOVA with Sidak's multiple comparisons tests. Imported from immuneACCESS, the table was reduced by TCRdb to in-frame sequences with V and J called. These copies leave out some clones; in studies compared against another copy, an unresolved V gene accounts for under half, and the cause of the remainder is not known. V, J and clone size were drawn from that table, and D and trimming were deduced from the DNA. This sample lists about 120,000 clones; 65% to 85% were detected once. Together, the top ten hold 3.5% to 5% of the sample.

Specimen: peripheral blood, collected on day 0 of AZD1222 vaccination. The rearranged chain carries TRBV5-1 and TRBJ2-7; D gene: possibly TRBD2, on 7 matching bases. This TCR was sampled from an adult in good health. The DNA sequence is TGCGCCAGCAGCCTAGGGACAAGGGCGGGAGTACACGAGCAGTACTTC. Its protein product is CASSLGTRAGVHEQYF.